Following are 19 T cell receptor beta chains from one sample sequenced in a study of beta chain features in type 1 diabetes. Their antigens remain unidentified. General study results and limits: TCRB CDR3s were moderately but significantly shorter in Type 1 diabetes patients in all four CD4+ subsets.

Since all of the isolated RNA was reverse transcribed, expressed TCRB transcripts were what got sequenced. Profiled with immunoSEQ multiplex PCR; TCRdb holds only in-frame clones, not every one. This table has hundreds of thousands of clones, roughly 12% appearing once. Sequenced input: naive CD4+ T cells from blood. The receptors come from a woman between 18 and 29 years old with type 1 diabetes.

The V gene is TRBV5-1, the J gene TRBJ2-5, with D possibly TRBD1 on 6 matching bases. Germline CDR1 is SGHRS and CDR2 is YFSETQ. This CDR3 is 13 amino acids long. The V end lost 5 bases, the J end lost 2 bases, and 10 bases lay between the germline ends. CDR3 loop: CASRPTGQETQYF. CDR3 DNA sequence: TGCGCCAGCAGGCCGACAGGACAAGAGACCCAGTACTTC.

The J gene is TRBJ2-1, the V gene TRBV5-1, with 10 bases that match TRBD2. Germline V gene sequence: CDR1 SGHRS, CDR2 YFSETQ. The CDR3 extends over 18 amino acids. The trim removed 4 bases at V and 4 bases at J, leaving 14 bases unmatched. CDR3 bases: TGCGCCAGCAGCCTCCACAAGCCGACTAGCGGGCCTTACAATGAGCAGTTCTTC. It is translated as CASSLHKPTSGPYNEQFF.

A few counts support this clone. The chain recombines TRBV19 with TRBJ2-7, with 10 bases matching TRBD2. This CDR3 is 19 amino acids long. Germline V gene data show CDR1 as LNHDA and CDR2 as SQIVND (reference sequence). V shed 3 bases, J shed 6 bases, and the junction held 20 bases outside the gene matches. The CDR3 DNA is TGTGCCAGTAGTATTGGTTCCCTAGCGGGAGTCAATTCATTGTTCGAGCAGTACTTC. It specifies CASSIGSLAGVNSLFEQYF. The full variable domain, with the rest looked up from reference TRBV19 and TRBJ2-7, is DGGITQSPKYLFRKEGQNVTLSCEQNLNHDAMYWYRQDPGQGLRLIYYSQIVNDFQKGDIAEGYSVSREKKESFPLTVTSAQKNPTAFYLCASSIGSLAGVNSLFEQYFGPGTRLTVT.

The chain links TRBV28 to TRBJ1-1; tentatively, D is TRBD1 (6 bases). CDR1 and CDR2 from the germline V gene are MDHEN and SYDVKM. This CDR3 comprises 12 residues. V was trimmed by 2 bases and J by 10 bases, leaving 11 bases between them. The CDR3, as DNA: TGTGCCAGCAGTTTAATCGGGACATCAGCTTTCTTT. It codes for CASSLIGTSAFF. The full variable domain, rest sourced from reference TRBV28 and TRBJ1-1, is DVKVTQSSRYLVKRTGEKVFLECVQDMDHENMFWYRQDPGLGLRLIYFSYDVKMKEKGDIPEGYSVSREKKERFSLILESASTNQTSMYLCASSLIGTSAFFGQGTRLTVV.

In this sample, this clone turned up a few times. V is TRBV6-5 and J is TRBJ2-7; the D is unclear. From germline, CDR1 is MNHEY and CDR2 SVGAGI. The V end lost 3 bases, the J end lost 3 bases, and 9 bases lay between the germline ends. CDR3 length: 13 residues. The CDR3 coding sequence is TGTGCCAGCAGTTATCAGGCCCACTACGAGCAGTACTTC. This encodes CASSYQAHYEQYF.

The chain joins TRBV11-3 to TRBJ2-1; D is ambiguous. V gave up 3 bases and J gave up 10 bases, with 10 bases separating them. Germline V gene sequence: CDR1 SGHNT, CDR2 YENEEA. The CDR3 runs to 12 residues. CDR3 region: CASSFILQEQFF. The CDR3 DNA reads TGTGCCAGCAGCTTTATCCTTCAGGAGCAGTTCTTC.

This chain uses TRBV25-1 with TRBJ1-2; the D gene is possibly TRBD1 (5 bases). CDR3 length equals 16 residues. Trimming took 4 bases from V and 4 from J, leaving 19 bases between them. Germline CDR1 is MGHDK and CDR2 is SYGVNS. CDR3 sequence (DNA): TGTGCCAGCAGTGGAGGCCCCACAGGAACGGCCTATGGCTACACCTTC. Translated, it gives CASSGGPTGTAYGYTF.

This clone appeared a few times. This rearrangement joins TRBV7-2 to TRBJ2-3; 7 nucleotides align to TRBD1. Germline V gene lookup returns CDR1 SGHTA and CDR2 FQGNSA. Trimming cost V 2 bases and J 0 bases; bases outside gene matches: 8. CDR3 length equals 17 residues. DNA of the CDR3: TGTGCCAGCAGCTTATTCCGACAGGGATTAAGCACAGATACGCAGTATTTT. The encoded protein is CASSLFRQGLSTDTQYF.

The chain links TRBV7-2 to TRBJ1-4, with a weak D call TRBD1 (6 bases). V shed 5 bases and J shed 3 bases, with 13 bases lying between them. Germline CDR1 is SGHTA and CDR2 is FQGNSA. The CDR3 runs to 15 residues. CDR3 DNA: TGTGCCAGCAGCACCACAGGGATCCCTAATGAAAAACTGTTTTTT. Its translation is CASSTTGIPNEKLFF.

The rearrangement joins TRBV10-1 to TRBJ2-2; weak D call: TRBD2 (5 bases). Trimming left V 3 bases short and J 0 bases short, with 11 bases between. Germline V gene lookup returns CDR1 WNHNN and CDR2 SYGVQD (reference sequence). The CDR3 loop spans 16 amino acids. In DNA form, the CDR3 reads TGCGCCAGCAGTGACTCGGCTAGCCCGAACACCGGGGAGCTGTTTTTT. Translation gives CASSDSASPNTGELFF.

V usage is TRBV4-3 and J usage is TRBJ2-3; tentatively, D is TRBD2 (5 bases). This CDR3 region has 15 residues. The germline CDR1 and CDR2 sequences are LGHNA and YSLEER. Trimming left V 4 bases short and J 6 bases short, with 17 bases between. The chain's CDR3 is CASSPVSGEVDTQYF. In nucleotides, the CDR3 is TGCGCCAGCAGCCCTGTGAGCGGAGAGGTGGATACGCAGTATTTT.

This clone appeared a few times. The rearrangement uses TRBV18 and TRBJ2-1, with 8 bases fitting TRBD2. The CDR3 has 15 residues. Germline CDR1 is KGHSH and CDR2 is LQKENI. V gave up 5 bases and J gave up 1 base; unmatched junction bases: 4. The CDR3 DNA follows: TGTGCCAGCTCAACACTAGCGGTGTCCTACAATGAGCAGTTCTTC. Protein: CASSTLAVSYNEQFF.

This sequence joins TRBV18 and TRBJ1-2; 7 nucleotides agree with TRBD1. V was pared by 5 bases and J by 6 bases, with 12 bases of the junction left unmatched. Per germline, CDR1 KGHSH and CDR2 LQKENI. This CDR3 spans 15 amino acids. The CDR3 here is CASSDPPGQPNGYTF. CDR3 sequence (DNA): TGTGCCAGCTCAGACCCACCGGGACAGCCTAATGGCTACACCTTC.

This chain connects TRBV5-6 to TRBJ2-7, with TRBD2 matching 7 bases. The CDR3 is 15 residues long. J was trimmed by 6 bases and V by 7 bases; bases with no gene match: 16. In germline, CDR1 is SGHDT, CDR2 YYEEEE. In DNA, the CDR3 is TGTGCCAGCGGCCCTACGGGAGGACTACTTTCCGAGCAGTACTTC. Translation: CASGPTGGLLSEQYF.

V gene TRBV18 combines with J gene TRBJ1-2; D is perhaps TRBD1 (6 bases). CDR1 is KGHSH and CDR2 is LQKENI in the germline V gene. Deletions cut 3 bases from V and 3 bases from J, with 17 bases between. This CDR3 spans 16 amino acids. The CDR3 nucleotides read TGTGCCAGCTCACCGCAACAGGGTTCAGTTGACTATGGCTACACCTTC. This codes for CASSPQQGSVDYGYTF.

V and J are TRBV2 and TRBJ2-4, with 7 nucleotides matching TRBD1. The CDR3 runs to 14 residues. J was trimmed by 9 bases and V by 6 bases; bases with no gene match: 11. Germline CDR1 is SNHLY and CDR2 is FYNNEI. CDR3 sequence reads: CASRPETGASIQYF. The CDR3 nucleotides are TGTGCCAGCAGACCTGAAACAGGGGCAAGCATTCAGTACTTC.

The rearrangement links TRBV9 to TRBJ2-2; D is unclear. V lost 1 base and J lost 6, with 16 bases in between. CDR1 is SGDLS, CDR2 YYNGEE, per germline. The CDR3 runs to 16 residues. The CDR3 here is CASSVIGSPLPGELFF. Written as DNA, the CDR3 is TGTGCCAGCAGCGTAATCGGGTCCCCTTTGCCCGGGGAGCTGTTTTTT.

In its sample, this clone was seen a few times. This CDR3 is also generated by other DNA sequences in the sample. V is TRBV29-1 and J is TRBJ1-2; D unresolved. The length of the CDR3 is 12 residues. From germline, CDR1 is SQVTM and CDR2 ANQGSEA. Trimming stripped 4 bases from V and 4 bases from J, with 10 bases between. The DNA of the CDR3 is TGCAGCGTTGTTGAGGGTTCCTATGGCTACACCTTC. This codes for CSVVEGSYGYTF.

This clone has more than one count but fewer than ten. This chain uses TRBV5-1 with TRBJ2-2, with 7 bases that match TRBD1. The CDR3 consists of 15 residues. V lost 4 bases and J lost 7; bases outside the gene matches: 10. Germline CDR1 SGHRS, CDR2 YFSETQ. The CDR3 loop reads CASSPTGVQGGELFF. CDR3 DNA: TGCGCCAGCAGCCCCACAGGGGTTCAGGGCGGGGAGCTGTTTTTT.